The text below deals with one T cell receptor beta chain. The CDR3 totals 13 residues. The germline V gene encodes CDR1 SGHDT and CDR2 YYEEEE. V lost 2 bases and J lost 1, with 6 bases in between. These data come from a study of blood T cell repertoires in COVID-19. For the study at large: Some COVID-19 samples were acute and others convalescent; all came from the United States, Italy and Spain. Sources were T cells, B-cell-depleted T cells, or PBMCs; the material itself was cDNA or gDNA.

Original processing methods: Estimation of nucleated cell counts was performed using reference gene primer amplification. Using immunoSEQ multiplex PCR, the repertoire was profiled, and TCRdb retains in-frame clones only, with some absent. From that table come the V and J calls and clone size; the DNA was used to work out D and trimming. The sample carries around 130,000 clones, roughly 90% recorded once. This chain joins TRBV5-6 and TRBJ2-5; D perhaps matches TRBD1 (5 bases). This receptor was identified in a man between 65 and 79 years old with active COVID-19. Sequenced: peripheral blood. In DNA, the CDR3 is TGTGCCAGCAGCTTCAGGGCCCAAGAGACCCAGTACTTC. Amino acid sequence: CASSFRAQETQYF.